A single sample is the source of the 5 T cell receptor beta chains below, sequenced in a study of blood T cell repertoires in COVID-19. Generated by immunoSEQ multiplex PCR, the TCRdb table keeps only in-frame clones and is missing some. The sample carries more than 75,000 clones, 84% recorded once. Sequenced: peripheral blood. Receptors were obtained from a man between 60 and 75 years old with acute or convalescent COVID-19.

The rearrangement joins TRBV2 to TRBJ2-2, with 8 bases aligning to TRBD2. The V gene's germline CDR1 is SNHLY and CDR2 FYNNEI. This CDR3 comprises 14 residues. V lost 6 bases, J lost 6 bases, and 6 bases stayed unmatched. The CDR3 protein is CASSGGASAGELFF. The CDR3 bases are TGTGCCAGCAGCGGGGGGGCGTCGGCCGGGGAGCTGTTTTTT.

CDR3 in DNA: TGTGCCAGCAGCTTACGGGGGAACACCGGGGAGCTGTTTTTT. Protein: CASSLRGNTGELFF. This chain joins TRBV7-3 and TRBJ2-2; tentatively, D is TRBD2 (5 bases). Germline V gene lookup returns CDR1 SGHTA and CDR2 FQGTGA. The CDR3 length is 14 residues. Trimming shortened V by 2 bases and J by 1 base, and 5 bases separated the two germline ends.

This chain uses TRBV7-2 with TRBJ2-2; no clear D. CDR1 is SGHTA, CDR2 FQGNSA, per germline. Trimming took off 5 bases at V and 5 bases at J, with 12 bases between the two ends. This CDR3 spans 14 amino acids. The CDR3 protein is CASSLVGSTGELFF. In nucleotides, the CDR3 is TGTGCCAGCAGCCTAGTGGGCAGTACCGGGGAGCTGTTTTTT.

The CDR3 DNA sequence: TGTGCCAGCTCACCACCGATGCGTACGGGCACTGAAGCTTTCTTT. This sequence encodes CASSPPMRTGTEAFF. This rearrangement joins TRBV18 to TRBJ1-1, with D unclear. V shed 0 bases and J shed 4 bases, with 12 bases lying between them. The CDR3 spans 15 residues. CDR1 is KGHSH and CDR2 is LQKENI in the germline V gene. Full variable domain (remainder filled in from reference TRBV18 and TRBJ1-1): NAGVMQNPRHLVRRRGQEARLRCSPMKGHSHVYWYRQLPEEGLKFMVYLQKENIIDESGMPKERFSAEFPKEGPSILRIQQVVRGDSAAYFCASSPPMRTGTEAFFGQGTRLTVV.

This chain links TRBV18 with TRBJ1-4, with TRBD1 as a possible D gene (6 bases). V gave up 3 bases and J gave up 7 bases, with 18 bases separating them. Germline values: CDR1 KGHSH, CDR2 LQKENI. The CDR3 runs to 16 residues. The chain's CDR3 is CASSPSSGGKSEKLFF. CDR3 DNA: TGTGCCAGCTCACCTTCGAGCGGGGGCAAGAGTGAAAAACTGTTTTTT.